Described below is a single TCR beta chain sequence and its context. Its matching antigen is unknown. Deletions cut 5 bases from V and 1 base from J, with 11 bases between. This CDR3 has 14 amino acids. Germline assignment: CDR1 SGHDN and CDR2 FVKESK. The protocol was immunoSEQ multiplex PCR, while the TCRdb copy is restricted to in-frame clones and leaves out a portion. Here the sample spans over 60,000 clones, about four fifths being singletons. This sample stems from a study of T cell repertoires and HLA-DP antigens. This sequence joins TRBV14 and TRBJ2-5; D possibly corresponds to TRBD1 (6 bases). Material: CD4+ T cells from PBMCs. The sequence was obtained from a man in his 60s in good health and CMV-seronegative. DNA for the CDR3: TGTGCCAGCAGCGTCGGGACATTCCAAGAGACCCAGTACTTC. It specifies CASSVGTFQETQYF.